A single TCR beta chain is shown here with its context. What antigen it recognizes has not been identified. Per-base quality was not reported, and no clone a single base away is much larger than it. The CDR3 regions of human TCRbeta chains were subjected to immunosequencing. As for the original processing: Repertoire TCRs were checked for matches against a reference library of SARS-CoV-2-specific TCRs that had been generated using the MIRA antigen-specificity platform. Breadth was defined as the fraction of unique TCRs that were SARS-CoV-2-associated. Depth was defined as the fraction of total T cells that were SARS-CoV-2-associated. Each spike-specific TCR was assigned to its reactive spike region and to a CD4 or CD8 class using the MIRA data. Log10-transformed breadth and depth values were compared by one-way ANOVA with Sidak's multiple comparisons tests. The table was pulled from immuneACCESS by TCRdb, which kept in-frame rearrangements only. Such tables lose some clones; where checked, under half of the loss comes from unresolved V genes, and the rest has no known cause. V, J and clone size are taken as reported in that table, and D and trimming were inferred from the DNA itself. This sample holds around 140,000 clones; approximately 90% were observed only once. The top ten hold 6.9% of the sample.

This entry is derived from a study of T cell responses to AZD1222 COVID-19 vaccine (dated by TCRdb to the early 2020s). With regard to the full study: AZD1222 recipients with second doses at about 4 weeks or about 12 weeks were pooled, because spike-specific TCR depth and breadth did not differ between schedules. A total of 230 to 250 trial participants underwent TCR sequencing, of whom around 200 received two doses of AZD1222 and about 26 received two doses of the MenACWY control vaccine. Enrollment into the trials was organized by age into subgroups of 18-55, 56-69 and 70-plus years, and those subgroups contained roughly 150, 30 and 60 TCR-sequenced participants, respectively. The research as a whole found: After two AZD1222 doses, both the breadth and the depth of spike-specific TCRs were significantly higher than at day 0 and than in MenACWY recipients. CD4 TCRs associated with the vaccine covered the entire spike protein, and the dominant responses were in regions 160-218 and 743-854. Conclusions about previously exposed vaccinees are limited, since just 6 or 7 AZD1222 recipients were seropositive for SARS-CoV-2 at baseline. Most participants were white British and females outnumbered males, and the authors suggested that clonal diversity may have been underestimated. In the small 56-69-year group, the increase in depth fell short of significance, most likely because of low power. Because no day 14 peak-response samples were available, the repertoires could be characterized only after the peak T cell response. Reportedly, close to half of the unique spike-specific TCRs recognized epitopes lying outside the regions that are mutated in the B.1.351 and B.1.1.7 variants.

This specimen's time point label, per the study, means: baseline before first vaccination. Samples from vaccinated people were obtained from the UK trials COV001 and COV002, which included a single-blind randomized controlled phase 2/3 trial of AZD1222 (ChAdOx1 nCoV-19) in healthy adults. For TCRbeta chain sequencing, PBMC samples from trial participants were taken at day 0 and at day 28 after the second dose. This sample comprised peripheral blood, obtained on day 0 of AZD1222 vaccination. The receptor was derived from an adult in good health.

The CDR3 in this case is CASSYTSRNQETQYF. The bases are TGTGCCAGCAGCTACACTAGCCGAAACCAAGAGACCCAGTACTTC. The chain links TRBV7-6 with TRBJ2-5; possibly the D gene is TRBD2, per 6 matching bases. The CDR3 holds 15 amino acids from the cysteine to the phenylalanine. Just the 45-base CDR3 DNA is kept, in frame starting at base 1. CDR1 and CDR2 were assigned from the germline V gene as SGHVS and FNYEAQ. V and J are truncated by 4 bases and 0 bases respectively, leaving an intervening sequence of 12 bases.